This T cell receptor beta chain was sequenced for a study of T cell responses to AZD1222 COVID-19 vaccine. Profiling relied on immunoSEQ multiplex PCR, and the TCRdb table lists in-frame clones only, not all of them. The table has roughly 130,000 clones, about 91% seen once. Germline CDR1 and CDR2: KGHSH and LQKENI. The ends were cut back, 8 bases at V and 4 bases at J, with 14 bases in the middle. The CDR3 sequence is 13 residues long. The receptor was derived from an adult in good health. The sample in question was peripheral blood, obtained on day 0 of AZD1222 vaccination. The chain recombines TRBV18 with TRBJ1-2; D might be TRBD1 (5 bases). The chain's CDR3 is CASAAGTAYGYTF. The CDR3 coding sequence is TGTGCCAGCGCAGCCGGGACGGCCTATGGCTACACCTTC.